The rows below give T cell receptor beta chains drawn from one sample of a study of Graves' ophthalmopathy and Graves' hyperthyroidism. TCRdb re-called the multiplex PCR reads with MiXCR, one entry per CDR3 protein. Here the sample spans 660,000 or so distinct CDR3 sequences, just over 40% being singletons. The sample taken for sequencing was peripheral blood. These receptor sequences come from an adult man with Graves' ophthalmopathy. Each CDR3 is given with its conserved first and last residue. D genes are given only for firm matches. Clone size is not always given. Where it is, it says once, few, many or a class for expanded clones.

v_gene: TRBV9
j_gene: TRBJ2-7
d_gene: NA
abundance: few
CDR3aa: CASSVRGRGGEQYF
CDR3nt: TGTGCCAGCAGCGTACGGGGCAGGGGCGGTGAGCAGTACTTC

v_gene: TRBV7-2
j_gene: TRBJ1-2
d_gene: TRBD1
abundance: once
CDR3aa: CASSPGTGAFYGYTF
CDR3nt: TGTGCCAGCAGCCCCGGGACAGGGGCCTTCTATGGCTACACCTTC

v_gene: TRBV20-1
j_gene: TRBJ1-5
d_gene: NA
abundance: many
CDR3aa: CSAKGWGGQPQHF
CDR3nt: TGCAGTGCCAAAGGGTGGGGCGGTCAGCCCCAGCATTTT

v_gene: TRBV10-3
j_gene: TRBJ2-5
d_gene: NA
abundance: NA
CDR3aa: CAIKGSGSYQETQYF
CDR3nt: TGTGCCATCAAAGGTAGCGGTAGTTACCAAGAGACCCAGTACTTC

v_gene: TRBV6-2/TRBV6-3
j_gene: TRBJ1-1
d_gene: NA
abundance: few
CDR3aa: CASNPTVMNTEAFF
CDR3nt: TGTGCCAGCAACCCGACAGTTATGAACACTGAAGCTTTCTTT

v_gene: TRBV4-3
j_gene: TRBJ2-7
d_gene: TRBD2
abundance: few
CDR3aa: CASSQDRRLAGESYEQYF
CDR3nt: TGCGCCAGCAGCCAAGATCGACGACTAGCGGGAGAAAGCTACGAGCAGTACTTC

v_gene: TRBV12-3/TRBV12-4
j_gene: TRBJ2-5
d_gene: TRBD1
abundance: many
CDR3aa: CASSRTGGSETQYF
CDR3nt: TGTGCCAGCAGCCGGACAGGGGGCTCAGAGACCCAGTACTTC

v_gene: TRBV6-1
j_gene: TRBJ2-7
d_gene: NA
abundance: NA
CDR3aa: CASSVIGTEGINEQYF
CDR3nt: TGTGCCAGCAGTGTCATAGGGACGGAGGGGATCAACGAGCAGTACTTC

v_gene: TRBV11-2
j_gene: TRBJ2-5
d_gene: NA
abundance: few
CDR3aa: CASSSTSSSQETQYF
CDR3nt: TGTGCCAGCAGCTCTACTAGTTCTAGCCAAGAGACCCAGTACTTC

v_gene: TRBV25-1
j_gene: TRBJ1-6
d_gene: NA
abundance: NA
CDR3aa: CAGDSPLHF
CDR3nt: TGTGCTGGGGATTCACCCCTCCACTTT

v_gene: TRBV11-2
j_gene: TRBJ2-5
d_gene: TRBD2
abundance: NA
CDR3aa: CASSFQVAGQETQYF
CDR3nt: TGTGCCAGCAGCTTTCAAGTAGCGGGCCAAGAGACCCAGTACTTC

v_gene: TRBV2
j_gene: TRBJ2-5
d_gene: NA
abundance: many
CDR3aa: CASSYSSALGETQYF
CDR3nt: TGTGCCAGCAGTTACTCATCTGCCCTGGGGGAGACCCAGTACTTC

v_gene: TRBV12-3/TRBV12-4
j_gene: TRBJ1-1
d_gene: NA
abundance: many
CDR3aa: CASSWQGRSVSAFF
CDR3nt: TGTGCCAGCAGTTGGCAGGGGCGCTCCGTTAGTGCTTTCTTT

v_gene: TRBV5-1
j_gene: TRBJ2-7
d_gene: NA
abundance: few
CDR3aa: CASSLGWGEAYEQYF
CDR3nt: TGCGCCAGCAGCTTGGGGTGGGGGGAAGCCTACGAGCAGTACTTC

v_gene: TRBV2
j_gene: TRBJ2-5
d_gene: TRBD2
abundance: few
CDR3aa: CASTDGTSRETQYF
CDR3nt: TGTGCCAGCACCGACGGGACTAGCCGCGAGACCCAGTACTTC

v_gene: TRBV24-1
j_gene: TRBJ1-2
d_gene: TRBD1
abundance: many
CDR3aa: CATSGATGADNYGYTF
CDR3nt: TGTGCCACCAGTGGCGCGACAGGGGCGGATAACTATGGCTACACCTTC

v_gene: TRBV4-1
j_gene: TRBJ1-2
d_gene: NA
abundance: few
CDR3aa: CASSQEGLPYGYTF
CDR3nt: TGCGCCAGCAGCCAAGAAGGACTGCCCTATGGCTACACCTTC

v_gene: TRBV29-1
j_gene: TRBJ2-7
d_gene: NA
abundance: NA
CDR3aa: CSVELGRRAGEQYF
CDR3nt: TGCAGCGTTGAACTTGGTCGGAGGGCGGGTGAGCAGTACTTC

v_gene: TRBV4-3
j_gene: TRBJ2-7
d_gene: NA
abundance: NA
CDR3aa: CASSYALRDIYTYEQYF
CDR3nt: TGCGCCAGCAGCTATGCCCTCCGGGACATATATACCTACGAGCAGTACTTC

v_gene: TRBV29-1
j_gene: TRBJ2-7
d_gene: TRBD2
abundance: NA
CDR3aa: CSAEGLAGASYEQYF
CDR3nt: TGCAGCGCCGAAGGGCTAGCGGGAGCCTCCTACGAGCAGTACTTC

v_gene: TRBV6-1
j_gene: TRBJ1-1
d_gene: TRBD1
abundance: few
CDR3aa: CASRHRGESTEAFF
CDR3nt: TGTGCCAGCAGGCACAGGGGCGAGAGCACTGAAGCTTTCTTT

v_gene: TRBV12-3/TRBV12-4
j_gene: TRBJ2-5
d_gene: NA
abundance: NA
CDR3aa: CASSFVPGLETQYF
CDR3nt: TGTGCCAGCAGTTTCGTCCCGGGGTTAGAGACCCAGTACTTC

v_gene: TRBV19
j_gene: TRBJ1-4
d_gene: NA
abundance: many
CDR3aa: CASSVLTATNEKLFF
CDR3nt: TGTGCCAGTAGTGTACTGACCGCAACTAATGAAAAACTGTTTTTT

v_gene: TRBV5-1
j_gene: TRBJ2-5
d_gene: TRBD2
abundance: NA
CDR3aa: CASSKLAGGSQTQYF
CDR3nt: TGCGCCAGCAGCAAACTAGCGGGGGGGAGTCAGACCCAGTACTTC

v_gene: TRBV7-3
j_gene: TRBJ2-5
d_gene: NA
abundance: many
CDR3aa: CASSLTGQTQETQYF
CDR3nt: TGTGCCAGCAGCTTAACCGGACAAACCCAAGAGACCCAGTACTTC

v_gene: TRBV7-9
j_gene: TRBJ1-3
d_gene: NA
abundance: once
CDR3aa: CASSFGGTPISGNTIYF
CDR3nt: TGTGCCAGCAGCTTTGGGGGCACACCTATCTCTGGAAACACCATATATTTT

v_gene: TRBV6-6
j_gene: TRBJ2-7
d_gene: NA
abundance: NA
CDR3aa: CASRRHQATARSYEQYF
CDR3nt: TGTGCCAGCAGGAGACACCAGGCGACAGCTCGCTCCTACGAGCAGTACTTC

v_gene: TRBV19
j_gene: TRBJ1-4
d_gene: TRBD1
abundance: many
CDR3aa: CASSLGQGPPDEKLFF
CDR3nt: TGTGCCAGTAGTTTGGGACAGGGCCCTCCGGATGAAAAACTGTTTTTT

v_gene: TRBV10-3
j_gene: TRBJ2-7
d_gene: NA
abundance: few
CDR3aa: CASTWRQVGYEQYF
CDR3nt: TGTGCCAGCACCTGGCGCCAAGTAGGCTACGAGCAGTACTTC

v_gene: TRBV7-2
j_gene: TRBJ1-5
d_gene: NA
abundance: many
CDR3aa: CASSLSGYSNQPQHF
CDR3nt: TGTGCCAGCAGTCTGTCGGGGTATAGCAATCAGCCCCAGCATTTT

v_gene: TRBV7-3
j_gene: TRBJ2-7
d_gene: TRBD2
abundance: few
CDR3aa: CASSTLGTSGSYEQYF
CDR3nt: TGCGCCAGCAGCACCCTCGGGACTAGCGGGTCCTACGAGCAGTACTTC

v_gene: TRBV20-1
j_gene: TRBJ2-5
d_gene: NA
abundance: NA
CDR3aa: CSARDSREEETQYF
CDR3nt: TGCAGTGCTAGGGACAGTAGGGAGGAAGAGACCCAGTACTTC

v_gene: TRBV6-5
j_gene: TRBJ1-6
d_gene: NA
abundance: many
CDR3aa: CASSGGLALHF
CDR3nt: TGTGCCAGCAGTGGGGGGCTGGCCCTCCACTTT

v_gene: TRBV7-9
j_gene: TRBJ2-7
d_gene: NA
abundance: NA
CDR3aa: CASTYSEQYF
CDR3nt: TGTGCCAGCACCTACTCCGAGCAGTACTTC

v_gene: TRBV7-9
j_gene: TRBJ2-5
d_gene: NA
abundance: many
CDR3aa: CASSLGAKRETQYF
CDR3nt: TGTGCCAGCAGCTTGGGGGCGAAGCGGGAGACCCAGTACTTC

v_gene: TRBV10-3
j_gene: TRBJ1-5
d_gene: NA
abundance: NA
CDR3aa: CAISEIGQAYEHF
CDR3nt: TGTGCCATCAGTGAAATAGGGCAGGCCTACGAGCATTTT